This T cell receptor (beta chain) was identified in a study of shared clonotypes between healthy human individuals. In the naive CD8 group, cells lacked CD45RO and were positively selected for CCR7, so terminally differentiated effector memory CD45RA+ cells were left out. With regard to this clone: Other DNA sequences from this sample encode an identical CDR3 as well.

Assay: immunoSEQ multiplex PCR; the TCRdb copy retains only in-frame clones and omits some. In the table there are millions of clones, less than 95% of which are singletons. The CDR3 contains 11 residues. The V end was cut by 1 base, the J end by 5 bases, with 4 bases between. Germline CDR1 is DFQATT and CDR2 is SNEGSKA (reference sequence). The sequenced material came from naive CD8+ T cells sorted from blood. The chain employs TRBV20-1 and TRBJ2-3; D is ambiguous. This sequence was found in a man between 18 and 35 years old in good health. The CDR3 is CSARVGDTQYF. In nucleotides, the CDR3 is TGCAGTGCTAGAGTGGGAGATACGCAGTATTTT.